This TCR beta chain was sequenced in a study of CD8+ T cells in alopecia areata. Study-wide findings and caveats: Higher clonality was seen in lesional scalp than in normal scalp, especially in alopecia totalis/universalis. Researchers reported that TCR sharing among patients proved less clear than in mice, possibly HLA-linked. Scalp samples also yield sequences of resident alphabeta T cells from normal skin.

Regarding this clone: Its antigen is unknown.

This CDR3 comprises 12 residues. The V gene's germline CDR1 is SGDLS and CDR2 YYNGEE. Deletions cut 4 bases from V and 6 bases from J, with 5 bases between. Researchers picked out CD4+ and CD8+ T cells from PBMCs by sorting. Isolated RNA was reverse transcribed into cDNA used as the sequencing template. The protocol was immunoSEQ multiplex PCR, while the TCRdb copy is restricted to in-frame clones and leaves out a portion. The data contain around 150,000 clones, 62% of them seen just once; the ten biggest clones take up 35% to 40%. The source material was CD8+ T cells sorted from blood. This chain links TRBV9 with TRBJ2-6; D remains ambiguous. The clonotype was recovered from a human donor in good health. DNA for the CDR3: TGTGCCAGCAGCCCTCCGGCCAACGTCCTGACTTTC. Its translation: CASSPPANVLTF. Supplemented by reference TRBV9 and TRBJ2-6, the full variable domain reads DSGVTQTPKHLITATGQRVTLRCSPRSGDLSVYWYQQSLDQGLQFLIQYYNGEERAKGNILERFSAQQFPDLHSELNLSSLELGDSALYFCASSPPANVLTFGAGSRLTVL.